This T cell receptor (beta chain) appears in the sequencing data of a study of cytomegalovirus exposure and HLA in healthy donors. General observations from the study: With high specificity and sensitivity, the classifier reportedly diagnosed cytomegalovirus status. HLA restriction was apparent for most CMV-associated TCR beta chains in a later analysis.

Primers included in the PCR were 60 Vbeta and 13 Jbeta primers. Sequencing was performed with immunoSEQ multiplex PCR; in TCRdb, only in-frame clones are kept and a portion is missing. The data hold about 200,000 clones, with approximately 80% observed a single time. The CDR3 runs to 16 residues. V lost 0 bases and J lost 5; bases outside the gene matches: 5. The germline gives CDR1 SEHNR, CDR2 FQNEAQ (reference sequence). A word on this clone: The antigen is not known.

The sequence derives from a male donor in good health and CMV-seronegative. The chain has TRBV7-9 and TRBJ2-2, with 8 nucleotides matching TRBD2. The sample was PBMCs. DNA for the CDR3: TGTGCCAGCAGCTTAGCCGGGACTAGAAAAACCGGGGAGCTGTTTTTT. Translation: CASSLAGTRKTGELFF.